The 22 T cell receptor beta chains in this list originate from one sample, sequenced in a study of identical twins. TCRdb processed the 5' RACE reads anew with MiXCR; each CDR3 protein has one entry. The data contain 700,000 or so distinct CDR3 sequences, under 9% of them singletons. This sample also belongs to another study, concerning yellow fever vaccine responses in identical twins.

Sequencing used PBMCs. The receptor source for this set is a woman aged 18-30 years in good health.

The sample holds many counts of this clonotype. CDR3: CSVDDSGNEQFF. DNA for the CDR3: TGCAGCGTGGATGATAGCGGCAATGAGCAGTTCTTC. The V call is TRBV29-1, the J call TRBJ2-1, with a weak D call TRBD2 (6 bases). This CDR3 region has 12 residues. CDR1 is SQVTM, CDR2 ANQGSEA, per germline. With 6 bases removed from V and 6 bases from J, the gap between germline ends came to 12 bases.

This clonotype was found a few times. The J gene is TRBJ2-3, the V gene TRBV5-1; 10 bases are a match to TRBD1. Germline assignment: CDR1 SGHRS and CDR2 YFSETQ. The trim removed 2 bases at V and 5 bases at J, leaving 5 bases unmatched. CDR3 length equals 15 residues. CDR3 nucleotide sequence: TGCGCCAGCAGCTTTTCGGGACAGGGGAAAGATACGCAGTATTTT. Protein: CASSFSGQGKDTQYF. The whole variable domain, filled in from reference TRBV5-1 and TRBJ2-3, reads KAGVTQTPRYLIKTRGQQVTLSCSPISGHRSVSWYQQTPGQGLQFLFEYFSETQRNKGNFPGRFSGRQFSNSRSEMNVSTLELGDSALYLCASSFSGQGKDTQYFGPGTRLTVL.

The rearrangement uses TRBV11-3 and TRBJ2-7; D tentatively fits TRBD1 or TRBD2 (6 bases each). In germline, CDR1 is SGHNT, CDR2 YENEEA. The CDR3 runs to 14 residues. Trimming removed 5 bases at V and 2 bases at J, with 13 bases between. The DNA of the CDR3 is TGTGCCAGCAGCCCACCGGGGGCACCCTACGAGCAGTACTTC. This sequence encodes CASSPPGAPYEQYF.

Only a few counts were recorded for this clonotype. The chain is built from TRBV7-9 and TRBJ2-2; 8 bases are a match to TRBD1. V lost 3 bases to trimming and J lost 2 bases; unmatched junction nucleotides: 8. Germline V gene sequence: CDR1 SEHNR, CDR2 FQNEAQ (reference sequence). The CDR3 sequence is 17 residues long. The CDR3 DNA follows: TGTGCCAGCAGCTTTCCGGGACAGGTCCCTAACACCGGGGAGCTGTTTTTT. This gives the protein CASSFPGQVPNTGELFF. The entire variable domain, with the rest obtained from reference TRBV7-9 and TRBJ2-2, is as follows: DTGVSQNPRHKITKRGQNVTFRCDPISEHNRLYWYRQTLGQGPEFLTYFQNEAQLEKSRLLSDRFSAERPKGSFSTLEIQRTEQGDSAMYLCASSFPGQVPNTGELFFGEGSRLTVL.

V gene TRBV7-9 combines with J gene TRBJ1-1; no reliable D call. CDR1 is SEHNR, CDR2 FQNEAQ, per germline (reference sequence). The ends were cut back, 1 base at V and 4 bases at J, with 16 bases in the middle. This CDR3 has 16 residues. This chain's CDR3 is CASSLGLSSGGTEAFF. For the CDR3, the DNA is TGTGCCAGCAGCTTAGGGCTTTCTAGCGGTGGCACTGAAGCTTTCTTT.

Here the CDR3 reads CASSNGGGSYEQYF. As DNA, the CDR3 is TGTGCCAGCAGCAACGGTGGGGGTTCCTACGAGCAGTACTTC. The chain employs TRBV7-2 and TRBJ2-7, with D perhaps TRBD1 or TRBD2 (5 bases each). Trimming pared 5 bases from V and 1 base from J, leaving 12 bases between. Per the germline V gene, CDR1 is SGHTA and CDR2 is FQGNSA. This CDR3 is 14 amino acids long.

This clonotype was observed a few times. V and J are TRBV3-1 and TRBJ1-5; possible D gene TRBD1, 6 bases. V was cut by 3 bases and J by 5 bases, with 11 bases left in between. In germline, CDR1 is LGHDT, CDR2 YNNKEL (reference sequence). This CDR3 has 14 amino acids. The CDR3 reads CASSHRTGYQPQHF. The CDR3 nucleotides read TGTGCCAGCAGCCACCGAACAGGGTATCAGCCCCAGCATTTT.

This clonotype was seen only a few times. The gene calls are TRBV29-1 and TRBJ2-6; D not certain. Per the germline V gene, CDR1 is SQVTM and CDR2 is ANQGSEA. This CDR3 is 14 amino acids long. V shed 3 bases and J shed 2 bases, with 8 bases lying between them. The CDR3 nucleotides read TGCAGCGTTGAGTTCCCTCCTGGGGCCAACGTCCTGACTTTC. This sequence encodes CSVEFPPGANVLTF. Combining the CDR3 with reference TRBV29-1 and TRBJ2-6 gives the whole variable domain SAVISQKPSRDICQRGTSLTIQCQVDSQVTMMFWYRQQPGQSLTLIATANQGSEATYESGFVIDKFPISRPNLTFSTLTVSNMSPEDSSIYLCSVEFPPGANVLTFGAGSRLTVL.

The gene calls are TRBV6-8 and TRBJ2-3; D might be TRBD2 (6 bases). The V and J ends lost 1 base and 3 bases respectively, with 11 bases between them. The CDR3 spans 15 residues. The germline V gene encodes CDR1 MNHGY and CDR2 SAAAGT. The CDR3 coding sequence is TGTGCCAGCAGTTACTTTGGGGGGTGGACAGATACGCAGTATTTT. This translates into CASSYFGGWTDTQYF.

This clonotype appeared a single time. J is TRBJ1-2 and V is TRBV5-1; D ambiguous. The V and J ends lost 3 bases and 3 bases respectively, with 15 bases between them. Germline V gives CDR1 SGHRS, CDR2 YFSETQ. This CDR3 is built from 15 residues. The CDR3 here is CASSSGGSTDYGYTF. Written as DNA, the CDR3 is TGCGCCAGCAGCTCCGGCGGGAGTACGGACTATGGCTACACCTTC.

This clonotype was seen only a few times. This chain links TRBV7-9 with TRBJ1-4; a weak D match, TRBD1 (5 bases). V lost 2 bases to trimming and J lost 6 bases, with 13 bases between them. The germline gives CDR1 SEHNR, CDR2 FQNEAQ (reference sequence). This CDR3 comprises 15 residues. Here the CDR3 DNA reads TGTGCCAGCAGCTTAAGCAGGGAGGTGGATGAAAAACTGTTTTTT. It is translated as CASSLSREVDEKLFF.

This clonotype appeared many times. V and J are TRBV2 and TRBJ2-1; 9 bases are a match to TRBD2. V was clipped by 4 bases and J by 4 bases; unmatched bases: 8. Germline CDR1 reads SNHLY; CDR2 reads FYNNEI. There are 16 residues in the CDR3. This CDR3 reads CASSVLAGEKYNEQFF. CDR3 coding DNA: TGTGCCAGCAGTGTTTTAGCGGGGGAGAAATACAATGAGCAGTTCTTC.

In this sample, this clonotype turned up many times. The chain links TRBV3-1 to TRBJ2-2; D is possibly TRBD2 (6 bases). The CDR3 is made up of 16 amino acids. Germline lookup yields CDR1 LGHDT and CDR2 YNNKEL (reference sequence). The germline V and J ends were trimmed by 1 base and 3 bases, with 12 bases remaining between them. CDR3 in DNA: TGTGCCAGCAGCCAAGGGTCTAGGAGGGACACCGGGGAGCTGTTTTTT. Amino acids: CASSQGSRRDTGELFF.

There are a few counts of this clonotype. V usage is TRBV5-1 and J usage is TRBJ2-4; 8 bases are a match to TRBD1. Germline V lookup: CDR1 SGHRS, CDR2 YFSETQ. The V and J ends lost 1 base and 9 bases, in that order; junction bases with no gene match: 6. The CDR3 length is 14 residues. CDR3 sequence (DNA): TGCGCCAGCAGCTTGTCGCAGGGGGCGAGCATTCAGTACTTC. Amino acid sequence: CASSLSQGASIQYF.

The sample holds many counts of this clonotype. The chain uses TRBV10-3 and TRBJ2-3, with D possibly TRBD1 on 5 matching bases. Looked up from germline, CDR1 is ENHRY and CDR2 is SYGVKD. The CDR3 runs to 14 residues. V was trimmed by 3 bases and J by 0 bases, leaving 7 bases between them. CDR3 amino acids: CAISEGASTDTQYF. Here the CDR3 DNA reads TGTGCCATCAGTGAAGGGGCTAGCACAGATACGCAGTATTTT.

This clonotype showed up just once. V gene TRBV5-4 combines with J gene TRBJ2-7; D not resolved. V lost 4 bases, J lost 1 base, and 18 bases lay in between. CDR1 SGHNT and CDR2 YYREEE come from the germline V gene (reference sequence). This CDR3 region has 16 residues. This CDR3 reads CASSGMGRLKSYEQYF. The CDR3 bases are TGTGCCAGCAGCGGGATGGGCAGATTGAAGTCCTACGAGCAGTACTTC.

This clonotype was seen a few times. The V gene is TRBV18, the J gene TRBJ1-2, with 11 bases identical to TRBD1. Trimming removed 5 bases from V and 7 bases from J; junction bases left unmatched: 15. The germline gives CDR1 KGHSH, CDR2 LQKENI. The CDR3 has 17 residues. DNA for the CDR3: TGTGCCAGCTCAGCGGACAGGGGGCCGCCCAGGGATCGTGGCTACACCTTC. The encoded protein is CASSADRGPPRDRGYTF. Combining the CDR3 with reference TRBV18 and TRBJ1-2 gives the whole variable domain NAGVMQNPRHLVRRRGQEARLRCSPMKGHSHVYWYRQLPEEGLKFMVYLQKENIIDESGMPKERFSAEFPKEGPSILRIQQVVRGDSAAYFCASSADRGPPRDRGYTFGSGTRLTVV.

In this sample, this clonotype turned up many times. This chain uses TRBV29-1 with TRBJ2-3; D is possibly TRBD1 (5 bases). V gave up 3 bases and J gave up 5 bases, with 21 bases separating them. Germline-derived CDR1 and CDR2 are SQVTM and ANQGSEA. The CDR3 loop spans 16 amino acids. The CDR3 is CSVESSGMWSGDTQYF. The CDR3 DNA reads TGCAGCGTTGAGAGCTCAGGGATGTGGAGTGGAGATACGCAGTATTTT.

This clonotype has a handful of counts. The genes are TRBV19 and TRBJ2-7; possibly TRBD1 for D (5 bases). The CDR3 runs 14 residues. Germline CDR1 and CDR2: LNHDA and SQIVND (reference sequence). The V gene lost 1 base and the J gene lost 2 bases, with 9 bases spanning the gap. CDR3 sequence reads: CASSIVGQTYEQYF. DNA of the CDR3: TGTGCCAGTAGTATAGTTGGACAAACCTACGAGCAGTACTTC.

This clonotype was counted only a few times. This rearrangement joins TRBV7-9 to TRBJ2-2; D gene unclear. The germline gives CDR1 SEHNR, CDR2 FQNEAQ (reference sequence). This CDR3 is 14 amino acids long. V was pared by 4 bases and J by 5 bases, with 11 bases between. In DNA form, the CDR3 reads TGTGCCAGCAGCTCCACCATTGAAACCGGGGAGCTGTTTTTT. The encoded protein is CASSSTIETGELFF.

The rearrangement uses TRBV20-1 and TRBJ2-7; tentative D call: TRBD2 (7 bases). The CDR3 spans 15 residues. V lost 2 bases, J lost 4 bases, and 18 bases lay in between. The germline V gene has CDR1 DFQATT and CDR2 SNEGSKA (reference sequence). This CDR3 is CSARNRRGGNYEQYF. CDR3 in DNA: TGCAGTGCTAGAAATCGAAGGGGGGGTAATTACGAGCAGTACTTC.

The rearrangement joins TRBV28 to TRBJ2-7; D remains ambiguous. The CDR3 contains 12 residues. V lost 6 bases and J 3 bases, leaving 9 bases between the germline ends. Germline assignment: CDR1 MDHEN and CDR2 SYDVKM. The CDR3 nucleotides read TGTGCCAGCAGCGGACGGCACTACGAGCAGTACTTC. The encoded protein is CASSGRHYEQYF.